This entry describes one T cell receptor (beta chain). At least ten counts were recorded for this clonotype. What this receptor recognizes is not known. Base qualities were left out, and no much larger clone turns up one base away. Sequenced using an Illumina HiSeq 2500. Quantitative 5'-RACE with molecular barcodes was the method used to prepare the TCR beta libraries. Under the source paper's analysis protocol: Disease-linked TCR variants were identified with a new computational method built on a probabilistic model of VDJ rearrangement. The public sequencing data were trimmed at Q25 with fastp and processed into clonotypes with MiXCR by TCRdb, which kept only in-frame beta chains. Rows with a matching CDR3 protein are joined into one entry that keeps the most common DNA and genes. These V and J calls derive from TCRdb rather than the authors' analysis. Here the sample has 200,000 to 300,000 distinct CDR3 sequences; 20% to 30% occur a single time. The ten most abundant clones make up around 0.58% of the sample.

The sample belongs to a study of CD8 T cells in ankylosing spondylitis (dated by TCRdb to about 2017). About the study as a whole: To find TCR variants linked to disease, the study profiled T cell receptor beta repertoires in ankylosing spondylitis patients and healthy donors. Peripheral blood samples were taken, and synovial fluid was additionally collected from ankylosing spondylitis patients. In total, the full study cohort was made up of 100 to 140 healthy donors and 25 or so ankylosing spondylitis patients.

There are 14 amino acids in the CDR3, from cysteine to phenylalanine inclusive. The read is trimmed to its CDR3 DNA, 42 bases read in frame from base 1. A distance of 3 bases separates the germline ends of V and J, which lose 2 bases and 2 bases respectively. Based on the germline V gene, the CDR1 and CDR2 sequences are KGHDR and SFDVKD. The study at large found these results: The disease-linked clones were reported to be significantly enriched in matched synovial fluid samples from ankylosing spondylitis patients. The disease-linked clones had a CD8+ phenotype and were found at relatively low frequencies in peripheral blood. Some motif variants had previously been reported in the synovial fluid and blood of reactive arthritis patients, which suggests shared mechanisms of disease initiation. A TCR beta motif made up of roughly eight highly homologous amino acid variants appeared to be characteristic of blood from ankylosing spondylitis patients.

Sequencing was done on a sample of blood, either unsorted or a sorted T cell fraction (not recorded which). The V gene is TRBV24-1 and the J gene is TRBJ2-6, with the D gene uncertain. The sequence came from a male donor with ankylosing spondylitis or in good health (not recorded which). The nucleotide sequence is TGTGCCACCAGTGATTCCGCTGGGGCCAACGTCCTGACTTTC. Its product reads: CATSDSAGANVLTF.